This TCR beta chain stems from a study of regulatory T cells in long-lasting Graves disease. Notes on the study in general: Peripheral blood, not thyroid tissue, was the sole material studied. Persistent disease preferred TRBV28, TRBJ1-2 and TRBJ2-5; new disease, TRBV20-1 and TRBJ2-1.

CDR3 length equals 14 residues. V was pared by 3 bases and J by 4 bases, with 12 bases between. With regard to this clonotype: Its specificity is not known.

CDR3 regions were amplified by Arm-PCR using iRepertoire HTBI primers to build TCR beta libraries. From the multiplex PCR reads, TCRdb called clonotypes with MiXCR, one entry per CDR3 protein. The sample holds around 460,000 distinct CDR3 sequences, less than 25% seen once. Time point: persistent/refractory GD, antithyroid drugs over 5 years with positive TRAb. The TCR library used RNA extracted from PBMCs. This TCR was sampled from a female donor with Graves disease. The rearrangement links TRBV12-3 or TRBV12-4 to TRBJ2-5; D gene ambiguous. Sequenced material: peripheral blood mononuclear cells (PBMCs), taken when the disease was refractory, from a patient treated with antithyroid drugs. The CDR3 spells CASSLRWSPETQYF. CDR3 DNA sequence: TGTGCCAGCAGTTTGAGATGGTCCCCAGAGACCCAGTACTTC.